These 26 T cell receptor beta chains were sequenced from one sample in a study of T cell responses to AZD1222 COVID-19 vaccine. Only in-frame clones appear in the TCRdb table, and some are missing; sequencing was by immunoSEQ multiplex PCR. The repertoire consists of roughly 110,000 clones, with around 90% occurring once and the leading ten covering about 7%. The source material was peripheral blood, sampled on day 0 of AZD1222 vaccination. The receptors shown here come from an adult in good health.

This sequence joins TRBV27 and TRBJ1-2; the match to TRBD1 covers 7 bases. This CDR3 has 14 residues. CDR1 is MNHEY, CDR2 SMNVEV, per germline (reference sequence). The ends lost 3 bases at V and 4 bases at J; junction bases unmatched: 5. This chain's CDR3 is CASSFTGAGYGYTF. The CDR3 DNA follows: TGTGCCAGCAGTTTTACAGGGGCGGGCTATGGCTACACCTTC.

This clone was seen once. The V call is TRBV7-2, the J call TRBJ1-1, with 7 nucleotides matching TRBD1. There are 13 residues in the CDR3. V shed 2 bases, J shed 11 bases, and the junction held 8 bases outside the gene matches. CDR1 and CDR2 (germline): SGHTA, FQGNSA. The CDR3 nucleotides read TGTGCCAGCAGCTTAATCGGAGGGGGCATGGCTTTCTTT. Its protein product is CASSLIGGGMAFF.

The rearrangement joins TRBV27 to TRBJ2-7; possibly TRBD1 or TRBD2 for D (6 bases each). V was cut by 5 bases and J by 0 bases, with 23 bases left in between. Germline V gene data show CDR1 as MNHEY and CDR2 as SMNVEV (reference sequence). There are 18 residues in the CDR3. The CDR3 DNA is TGTGCCAGCAGTCCAAAACAGAGAACCGGGGGCAGCTCCTACGAGCAGTACTTC. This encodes CASSPKQRTGGSSYEQYF.

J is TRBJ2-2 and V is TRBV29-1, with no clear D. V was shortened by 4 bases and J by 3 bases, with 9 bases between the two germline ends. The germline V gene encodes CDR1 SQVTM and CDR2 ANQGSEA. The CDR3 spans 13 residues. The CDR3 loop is CSVAEFDTGELFF. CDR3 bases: TGCAGCGTTGCCGAGTTCGACACCGGGGAGCTGTTTTTT.

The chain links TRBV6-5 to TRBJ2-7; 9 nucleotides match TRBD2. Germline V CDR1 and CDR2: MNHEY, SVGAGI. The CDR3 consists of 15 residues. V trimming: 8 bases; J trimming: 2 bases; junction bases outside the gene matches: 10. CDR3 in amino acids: CASRSTSGPPYEQYF. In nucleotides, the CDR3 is TGTGCCAGCCGTTCGACTAGCGGACCTCCCTACGAGCAGTACTTC.

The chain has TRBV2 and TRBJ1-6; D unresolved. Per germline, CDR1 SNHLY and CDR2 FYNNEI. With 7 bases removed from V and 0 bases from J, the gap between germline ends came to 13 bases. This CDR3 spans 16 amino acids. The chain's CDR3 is CASKSTPSSYNSPLHF. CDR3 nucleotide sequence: TGTGCCAGCAAGTCCACACCCAGCTCCTATAATTCACCCCTCCACTTT.

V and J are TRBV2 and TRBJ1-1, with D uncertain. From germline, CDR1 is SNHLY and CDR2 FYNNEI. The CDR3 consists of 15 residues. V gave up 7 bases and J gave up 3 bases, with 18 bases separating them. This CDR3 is CASIPSPAIDTEAFF. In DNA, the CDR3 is TGTGCCAGCATCCCCAGCCCGGCTATTGACACTGAAGCTTTCTTT.

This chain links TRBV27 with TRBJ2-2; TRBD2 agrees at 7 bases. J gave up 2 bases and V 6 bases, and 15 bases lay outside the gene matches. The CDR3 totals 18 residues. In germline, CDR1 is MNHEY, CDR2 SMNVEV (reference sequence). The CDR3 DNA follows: TGTGCCAGCAGCAAACTAAGTAGCGGGCTAAGAAACACCGGGGAGCTGTTTTTT. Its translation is CASSKLSSGLRNTGELFF.

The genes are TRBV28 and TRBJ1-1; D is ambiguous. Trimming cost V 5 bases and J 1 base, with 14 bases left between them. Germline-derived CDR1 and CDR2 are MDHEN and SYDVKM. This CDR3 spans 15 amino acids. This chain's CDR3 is CASSPLPTSNTEAFF. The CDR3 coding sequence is TGTGCCAGCAGTCCCCTACCTACATCGAACACTGAAGCTTTCTTT.

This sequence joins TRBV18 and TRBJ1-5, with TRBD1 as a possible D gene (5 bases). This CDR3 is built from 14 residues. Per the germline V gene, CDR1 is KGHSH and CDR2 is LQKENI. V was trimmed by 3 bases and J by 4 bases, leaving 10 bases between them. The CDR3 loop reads CASSPGDANQPQHF. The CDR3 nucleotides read TGTGCCAGCTCACCGGGGGACGCTAATCAGCCCCAGCATTTT. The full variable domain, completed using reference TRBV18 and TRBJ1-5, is NAGVMQNPRHLVRRRGQEARLRCSPMKGHSHVYWYRQLPEEGLKFMVYLQKENIIDESGMPKERFSAEFPKEGPSILRIQQVVRGDSAAYFCASSPGDANQPQHFGDGTRLSIL.

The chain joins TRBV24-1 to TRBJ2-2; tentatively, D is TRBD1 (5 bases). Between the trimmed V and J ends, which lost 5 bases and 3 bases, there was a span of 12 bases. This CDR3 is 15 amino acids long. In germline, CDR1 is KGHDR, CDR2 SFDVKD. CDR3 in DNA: TGTGCCACCAGTGGAAGGGGCCGGGACACCGGGGAGCTGTTTTTT. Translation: CATSGRGRDTGELFF.

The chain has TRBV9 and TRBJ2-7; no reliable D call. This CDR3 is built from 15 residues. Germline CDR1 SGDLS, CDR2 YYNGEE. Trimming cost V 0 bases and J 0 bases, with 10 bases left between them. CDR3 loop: CASSVGVFHSYEQYF. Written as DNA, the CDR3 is TGTGCCAGCAGCGTAGGTGTCTTTCACTCCTACGAGCAGTACTTC.

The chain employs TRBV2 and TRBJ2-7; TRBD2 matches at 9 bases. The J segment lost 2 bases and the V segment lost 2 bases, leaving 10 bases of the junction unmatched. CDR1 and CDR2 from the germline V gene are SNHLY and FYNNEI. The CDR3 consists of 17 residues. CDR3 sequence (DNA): TGTGCCAGCAGTGAAAAAATAGCGGGAGCCAAGGCCTACGAGCAGTACTTC. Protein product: CASSEKIAGAKAYEQYF. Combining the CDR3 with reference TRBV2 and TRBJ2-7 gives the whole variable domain EPEVTQTPSHQVTQMGQEVILRCVPISNHLYFYWYRQILGQKVEFLVSFYNNEISEKSEIFDDQFSVERPDGSNFTLKIRSTKLEDSAMYFCASSEKIAGAKAYEQYFGPGTRLTVT.

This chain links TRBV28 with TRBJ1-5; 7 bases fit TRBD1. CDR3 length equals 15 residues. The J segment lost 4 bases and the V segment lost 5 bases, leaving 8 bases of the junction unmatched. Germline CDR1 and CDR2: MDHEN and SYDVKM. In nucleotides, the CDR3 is TGTGCCAGCAGTAGCCAAGACAGGGTGAATCAGCCCCAGCATTTT. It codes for CASSSQDRVNQPQHF.

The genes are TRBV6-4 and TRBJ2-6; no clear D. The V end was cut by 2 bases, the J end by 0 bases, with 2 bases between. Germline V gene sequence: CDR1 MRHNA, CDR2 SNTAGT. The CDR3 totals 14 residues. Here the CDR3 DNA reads TGTGCCAGCAGTGACAACTCTGGGGCCAACGTCCTGACTTTC. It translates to CASSDNSGANVLTF.

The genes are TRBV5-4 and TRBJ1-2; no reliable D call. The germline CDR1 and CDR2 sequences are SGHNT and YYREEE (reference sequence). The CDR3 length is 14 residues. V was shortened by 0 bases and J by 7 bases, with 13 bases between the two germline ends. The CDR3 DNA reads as TGTGCCAGCAGCTTGGATCCGGGAGAGGGTGGCTACACCTTC. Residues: CASSLDPGEGGYTF.

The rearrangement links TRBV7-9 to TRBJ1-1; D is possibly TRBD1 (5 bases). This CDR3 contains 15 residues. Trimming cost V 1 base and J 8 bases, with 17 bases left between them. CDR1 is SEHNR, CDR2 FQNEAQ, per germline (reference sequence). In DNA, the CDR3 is TGTGCCAGCAGCTTAGGTCCGGGGACGTTTTCCGAAGCTTTCTTT. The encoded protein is CASSLGPGTFSEAFF.

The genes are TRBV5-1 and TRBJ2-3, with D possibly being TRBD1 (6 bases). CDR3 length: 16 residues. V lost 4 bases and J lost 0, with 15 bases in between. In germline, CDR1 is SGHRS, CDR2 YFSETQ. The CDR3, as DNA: TGCGCCAGCAGCGAAAAGGGACATTTTAGCACAGATACGCAGTATTTT. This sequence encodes CASSEKGHFSTDTQYF.

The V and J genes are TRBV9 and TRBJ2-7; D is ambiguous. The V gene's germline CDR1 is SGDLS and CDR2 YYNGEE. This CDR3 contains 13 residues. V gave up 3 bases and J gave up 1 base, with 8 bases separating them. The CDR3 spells CASSAIGSYEQYF. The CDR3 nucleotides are TGTGCCAGCAGCGCTATCGGTTCCTACGAGCAGTACTTC.

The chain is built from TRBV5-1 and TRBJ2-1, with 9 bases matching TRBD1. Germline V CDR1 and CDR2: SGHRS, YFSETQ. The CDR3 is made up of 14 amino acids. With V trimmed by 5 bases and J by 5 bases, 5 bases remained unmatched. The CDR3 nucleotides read TGCGCCAGCAGAAGGGACAGGGCCCACAATGAGCAGTTCTTC. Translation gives CASRRDRAHNEQFF.

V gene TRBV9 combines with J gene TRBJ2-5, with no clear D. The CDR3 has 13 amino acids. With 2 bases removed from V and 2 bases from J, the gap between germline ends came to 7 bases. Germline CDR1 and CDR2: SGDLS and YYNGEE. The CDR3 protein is CASSVGQQETQYF. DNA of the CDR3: TGTGCCAGCAGCGTCGGCCAGCAAGAGACCCAGTACTTC.

The CDR3 coding sequence is TGTGCCAGTAGTATTAATGGCCAGAACACTGAAGCTTTCTTT. Residues: CASSINGQNTEAFF. The chain couples TRBV19 to TRBJ1-1; no clear D gene. This CDR3 has 14 amino acids. The V and J ends lost 3 bases and 1 base respectively, with 9 bases between them. Per the germline V gene, CDR1 is LNHDA and CDR2 is SQIVND (reference sequence).

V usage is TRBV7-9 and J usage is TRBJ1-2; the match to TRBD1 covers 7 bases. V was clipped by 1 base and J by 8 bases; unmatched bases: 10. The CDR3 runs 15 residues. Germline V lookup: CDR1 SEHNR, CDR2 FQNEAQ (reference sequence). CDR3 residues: CASSLDGYRGRGYTF. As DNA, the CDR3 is TGTGCCAGCAGCTTAGATGGGTACAGGGGAAGAGGCTACACCTTC.

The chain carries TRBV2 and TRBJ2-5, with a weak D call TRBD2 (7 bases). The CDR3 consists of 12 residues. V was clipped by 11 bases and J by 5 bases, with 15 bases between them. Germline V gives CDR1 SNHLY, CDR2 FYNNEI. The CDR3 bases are TGTGCCGTACTAGGGGGGGTGGAGACCCAGTACTTC. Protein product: CAVLGGVETQYF.

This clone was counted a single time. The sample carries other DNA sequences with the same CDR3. CDR3 residues: CASSQGDGNQPQHF. CDR3 coding DNA: TGTGCCAGCAGCCAAGGGGACGGCAATCAGCCCCAGCATTTT. The chain is built from TRBV14 and TRBJ1-5; maybe TRBD1 (5 bases). Germline V gives CDR1 SGHDN, CDR2 FVKESK. The CDR3 covers 14 residues. V gave up 1 base and J gave up 2 bases, with 6 bases separating them. The full variable domain, rest sourced from reference TRBV14 and TRBJ1-5, is EAGVTQFPSHSVIEKGQTVTLRCDPISGHDNLYWYRRVMGKEIKFLLHFVKESKQDESGMPNNRFLAERTGGTYSTLKVQPAELEDSGVYFCASSQGDGNQPQHFGDGTRLSIL.

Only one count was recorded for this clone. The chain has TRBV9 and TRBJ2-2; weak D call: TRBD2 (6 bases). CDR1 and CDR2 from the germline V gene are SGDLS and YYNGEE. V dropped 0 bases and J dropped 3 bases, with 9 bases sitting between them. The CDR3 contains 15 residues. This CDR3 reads CASSVGGGDTGELFF. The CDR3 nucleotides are TGTGCCAGCAGCGTAGGAGGAGGGGACACCGGGGAGCTGTTTTTT.